This record looks at one TCR beta chain sequence and its context. Its antigen remains undetermined. One base away there is no much larger clone; base qualities are not given. The entry originates in a study of T-cell reconstitution after alpha-beta-depleted transplantation in children (dated by TCRdb to the mid-2010s). General notes on the study: T-cell immune reconstitution after TCRalphabeta/CD19-depleted allogeneic hematopoietic cell transplantation in children was quantitatively tracked in the study by means of TCR repertoire profiling. General findings and caveats noted by the study authors: Over subsequent months, a decline in hyperexpanded clone frequencies was noted, and after one year, T-cell counts and TCRbeta diversity were mostly ascribed to newly produced T cells. The high TCRbeta diversity at day 60 in some patients was ascribed to recipient T cells and intrathymic progenitors that had survived conditioning. The apparently early alphabetaT-cell count recovery about two months after transplant was reportedly dependent on only several hundred rapidly expanded clones derived from non-depleted graft cells.

The meaning of the sample's treatment or condition label: allogeneic hematopoietic cell transplantation with graft depleted of TCRalphabeta T cells and CD19 B cells. Transplant recipients were children who received TCRalphabeta/CD19-depleted allogeneic hematopoietic cell grafts. Preparation of the library involved PCR. The instrument given in TCRdb is Illumina HiSeq 2500. Molecular barcoding was employed in the preparation of TCR libraries, with unique molecular identifiers being used to normalize TCRbeta repertoire quantification. The public sequencing data were trimmed at Q25 with fastp and processed into clonotypes with MiXCR by TCRdb, which kept only in-frame beta chains. Rows are unified per CDR3 protein, each entry keeping the most common DNA and genes. For this sample there are approximately 47,000 distinct CDR3 sequences; approximately 52% appear just once. In total, the top ten clones hold about two fifths of the sample.

Per the germline V gene (reference sequence), LNHNV is the CDR1 and YYDKDF is the CDR2. Relative to germline, V is missing 1 base and J is missing 5 bases, with 3 bases of the junction outside any gene match. Spanning cysteine to phenylalanine, the CDR3 consists of 14 amino acids. The sequence is cut down to CDR3 DNA, 42 bases in frame from base 1. The rearrangement joined TRBV15 to TRBJ2-5, with 8 bases aligning to TRBD2. The receptor's source is a boy under two years old with SCID, due to receive a stem cell transplant. Sample: peripheral blood, taken before TCRalphabeta/CD19-depleted stem cell transplant. The CDR3 region has the sequence CATSRAGGAETQYF. The nucleotide sequence is given as TGTGCCACCAGCAGAGCCGGGGGGGCTGAGACCCAGTACTTC.